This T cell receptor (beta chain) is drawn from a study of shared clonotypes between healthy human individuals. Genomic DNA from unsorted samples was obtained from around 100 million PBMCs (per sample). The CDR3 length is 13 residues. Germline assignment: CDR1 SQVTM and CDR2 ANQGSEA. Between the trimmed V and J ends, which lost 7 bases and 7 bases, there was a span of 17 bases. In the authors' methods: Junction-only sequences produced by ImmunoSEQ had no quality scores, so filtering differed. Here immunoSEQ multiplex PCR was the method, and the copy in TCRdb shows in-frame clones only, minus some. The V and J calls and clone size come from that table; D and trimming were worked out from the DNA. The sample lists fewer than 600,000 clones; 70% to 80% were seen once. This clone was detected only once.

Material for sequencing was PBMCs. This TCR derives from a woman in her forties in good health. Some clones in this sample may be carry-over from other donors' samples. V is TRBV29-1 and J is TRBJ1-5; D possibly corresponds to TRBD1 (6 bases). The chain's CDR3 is CSALRTVDQPQHF. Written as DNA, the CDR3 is TGCAGCGCGCTCCGGACAGTTGACCAGCCCCAGCATTTT.